The 9 T cell receptor beta chains reported below all come from one sample, sequenced in a study of EBV T-cell therapy then PD-1 blockade in nasopharyngeal carcinoma. Treatment described: AdE1-LMPpoly-expanded autologous EBV-specific T-cell therapy followed by anti-PD-1 nivolumab. TCRdb's copy holds only in-frame clones and misses some; the assay was immunoSEQ multiplex PCR. The repertoire consists of 13,000 to 15,000 clones, with approximately 81% occurring once and the leading ten covering approximately 30%. The antigens these receptors bind are not known. The sample in question was CD8+ T cells from blood, obtained around day 99 from a patient whose treatment included autologous EBV-specific T cells and nivolumab. The receptor source for this set is a man in his forties or fifties with nasopharyngeal carcinoma.

The chain combines TRBV4-3 with TRBJ1-2; D is possibly TRBD1 (5 bases). The CDR3 loop spans 15 amino acids. V dropped 6 bases and J dropped 4 bases, with 18 bases sitting between them. Germline assignment: CDR1 LGHNA and CDR2 YSLEER. The CDR3 coding sequence is TGCGCCAGCAGTCCTGCTTGGGACGGACCCTATGGCTACACCTTC. The encoded protein is CASSPAWDGPYGYTF.

This clone has only a few counts. The chain combines TRBV5-6 with TRBJ2-1; 8 bases fit TRBD2. Per germline, CDR1 SGHDT and CDR2 YYEEEE. The junction had 7 bases not matched to a gene; V was cut back by 4 bases and J by 4 bases. This CDR3 contains 15 residues. CDR3 nucleotides: TGTGCCAGCAGCCCGCGGGGGGCGACGTACAATGAGCAGTTCTTC. Its translation: CASSPRGATYNEQFF.

V is TRBV5-4 and J is TRBJ1-2, with 7 nucleotides matching TRBD1. V lost 4 bases and J lost 5; bases outside the gene matches: 14. CDR1 is SGHNT and CDR2 is YYREEE in the germline V gene (reference sequence). The CDR3 has 16 amino acids. The CDR3 here is CASSSGTAFPIYGYTF. Written as DNA, the CDR3 is TGTGCCAGCAGCAGCGGGACAGCTTTTCCAATTTATGGCTACACCTTC.

The rearrangement uses TRBV15 and TRBJ1-1; D ambiguous. This CDR3 spans 15 amino acids. Between the trimmed V and J ends, which lost 0 bases and 4 bases, there was a span of 12 bases. Germline CDR1 LNHNV, CDR2 YYDKDF (reference sequence). In DNA form, the CDR3 reads TGTGCCACCAGCAGAGAAGTCAAAGGGAGCACTGAAGCTTTCTTT. Translation: CATSREVKGSTEAFF. Complete variable domain (other parts from reference TRBV15 and TRBJ1-1): DAMVIQNPRYQVTQFGKPVTLSCSQTLNHNVMYWYQQKSSQAPKLLFHYYDKDFNNEADTPDNFQSRRPNTSFCFLDIRSPGLGDTAMYLCATSREVKGSTEAFFGQGTRLTVV.

The chain couples TRBV5-1 to TRBJ2-2; possibly TRBD1 for D (6 bases). Trimming pared 2 bases from V and 6 bases from J, leaving 8 bases between. Germline V CDR1 and CDR2: SGHRS, YFSETQ. This CDR3 contains 13 residues. Here the CDR3 reads CASSFRGSGELFF. The CDR3 DNA reads as TGCGCCAGCAGCTTCAGGGGATCCGGGGAGCTGTTTTTT.

This chain links TRBV28 with TRBJ1-5; a possible D gene is TRBD1 (5 bases). The CDR3 has 15 residues. Looked up from germline, CDR1 is MDHEN and CDR2 is SYDVKM. Between the trimmed V and J ends, which lost 5 bases and 1 base, there was a span of 12 bases. The CDR3 nucleotides are TGTGCCAGCAGTCCCTCGGGGGTGAGCAATCAGCCCCAGCATTTT. Translating it yields CASSPSGVSNQPQHF.

The table lists this clone with a count of one. The chain combines TRBV12-3 or TRBV12-4 with TRBJ2-3, with D unresolved. The CDR3 is 12 amino acids. The V gene lost 3 bases and the J gene lost 9 bases, with 10 bases spanning the gap. The CDR3 DNA sequence: TGTGCCAGCAGTTTTGAAGGGATAACGCAGTATTTT. This sequence encodes CASSFEGITQYF.

The chain carries TRBV5-4 and TRBJ2-2; tentatively, D is TRBD1 (5 bases). Germline V gene sequence: CDR1 SGHNT, CDR2 YYREEE (reference sequence). V lost 4 bases and J lost 6, with 7 bases in between. There are 12 residues in the CDR3. The CDR3 sequence: CASSEGAGELFF. The CDR3 DNA reads as TGTGCCAGCAGCGAAGGGGCCGGGGAGCTGTTTTTT.

The chain links TRBV11-1 to TRBJ1-1, with unresolved D. Germline V CDR1 and CDR2: SGHAT, FQDESV (reference sequence). Trimming cost V 7 bases and J 4 bases, with 13 bases left between them. The CDR3 extends over 13 amino acids. The CDR3 bases are TGTGCCAGCACCCTGGACCCGGGCACTGAAGCTTTCTTT. It translates to CASTLDPGTEAFF.